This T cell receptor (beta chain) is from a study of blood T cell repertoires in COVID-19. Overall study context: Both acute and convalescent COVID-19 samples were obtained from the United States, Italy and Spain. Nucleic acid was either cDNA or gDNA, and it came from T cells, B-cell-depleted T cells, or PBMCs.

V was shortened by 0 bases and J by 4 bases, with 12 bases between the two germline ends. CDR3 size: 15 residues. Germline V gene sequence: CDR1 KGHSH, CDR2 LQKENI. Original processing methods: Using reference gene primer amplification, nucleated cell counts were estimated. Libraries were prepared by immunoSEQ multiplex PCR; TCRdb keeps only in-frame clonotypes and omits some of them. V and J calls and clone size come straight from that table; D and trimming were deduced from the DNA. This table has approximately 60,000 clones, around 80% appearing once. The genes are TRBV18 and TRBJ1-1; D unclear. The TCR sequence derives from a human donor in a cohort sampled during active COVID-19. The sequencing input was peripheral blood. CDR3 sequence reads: CASSPPGIGSTEAFF. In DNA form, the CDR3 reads TGTGCCAGCTCACCACCGGGGATTGGGAGCACTGAAGCTTTCTTT.